The 26 T cell receptor beta chains below come from one sample, sequenced in a study of T cells in Graves' hyperthyroidism and ophthalmopathy. Template material for amplifying TCR beta CDR3 regions consisted of RNA transcripts. TCR CDR3 underwent first-round RT-PCR with the HTBI primer set. TCRdb ran MiXCR on the multiplex PCR reads and lists one entry per CDR3 protein. The sample holds roughly 500,000 distinct CDR3 sequences; about half are singletons and the top ten take roughly 20%. The source material was peripheral blood or thyroid tissue (not recorded which). The receptors derive from an adult woman with Graves' disease, either hyperthyroidism or ophthalmopathy (not recorded which).

This clonotype was picked up many times. The chain carries TRBV20-1 and TRBJ1-4; 7 bases map to TRBD1. V lost 0 bases to trimming and J lost 17 bases; unmatched junction nucleotides: 12. There are 13 residues in the CDR3. Germline CDR1 reads DFQATT; CDR2 reads SNEGSKA (reference sequence). This CDR3 is CSARDRVAQGVFF. The CDR3 DNA reads as TGCAGTGCTAGAGATAGGGTGGCGCAGGGGGTTTTTTTT.

This clonotype was recorded at least ten times. This chain connects TRBV19 to TRBJ1-1; D might be TRBD1 (5 bases). The CDR3 consists of 12 residues. V lost 10 bases, J lost 4 bases, and 13 bases lay in between. CDR1 and CDR2 from the germline V gene are LNHDA and SQIVND (reference sequence). This CDR3 is CATGTRGTEAFF. CDR3 in DNA: TGTGCCACCGGGACCCGGGGCACTGAAGCTTTCTTT.

This clonotype was seen only a few times. The V and J genes are TRBV27 and TRBJ2-7; 8 nucleotides agree with TRBD2. The CDR3 has 14 amino acids. V was clipped by 5 bases and J by 7 bases; unmatched bases: 10. CDR1 and CDR2 from the germline V gene are MNHEY and SMNVEV (reference sequence). CDR3 nucleotide sequence: TGTGCCAGCAGTCCGGGCGGGAGGCCCTGGGAGCAGTACTTC. It yields the protein CASSPGGRPWEQYF.

DNA for the CDR3: TGCAGTGCTAAGCTGGGACAAACCTACGAGCAGTACTTC. It translates to CSAKLGQTYEQYF. This chain connects TRBV20-1 to TRBJ2-7; tentatively, D is TRBD1 (6 bases). This CDR3 region has 13 residues. V was pared by 4 bases and J by 2 bases, with 12 bases between. CDR1 DFQATT and CDR2 SNEGSKA come from the germline V gene (reference sequence).

With respect to this clonotype: Since no conserved phenylalanine or tryptophan closes the CDR3, a read error is the likely cause. Because the CDR3's place on the DNA is in doubt, the DNA is left out and the CDR3 is given as listed by TCRdb. The chain has TRBV10-3 and TRBJ2-6; TRBD2, the table's D call, was not compared with the DNA. Germline V gene sequence: CDR1 ENHRY, CDR2 SYGVKD. The CDR3 sequence runs 10 residues, both termini included. The CDR3 reads CAINQGLAGA.

This clonotype was recorded at least ten times. The chain has TRBV20-1 and TRBJ1-1; tentative D call: TRBD1 (5 bases). The germline CDR1 and CDR2 sequences are DFQATT and SNEGSKA (reference sequence). Trimming cost V 1 base and J 4 bases, with 10 bases left between them. This CDR3 spans 13 amino acids. The CDR3 spells CSARVRVATEAFF. The CDR3 coding sequence is TGCAGTGCTAGAGTCAGGGTTGCCACTGAAGCTTTCTTT.

This clonotype has a count of ten or more. The V gene is TRBV11-2, the J gene TRBJ1-1; D unresolved. From germline, CDR1 is SGHAT and CDR2 FQNNGV. The CDR3 extends over 15 amino acids. The V end lost 0 bases, the J end lost 0 bases, and 8 bases lay between the germline ends. CDR3 loop: CASSLDLQMNTEAFF. As DNA, the CDR3 is TGTGCCAGCAGCTTAGATCTACAGATGAACACTGAAGCTTTCTTT.

V and J are TRBV7-2 and TRBJ2-7; 12 bases map to TRBD2. Unmatched junction bases numbered 12, after V lost 1 base and J lost 5 bases. The CDR3 totals 18 residues. The V gene's germline CDR1 is SGHTA and CDR2 FQGNSA. The CDR3 region has the DNA TGTGCCAGCAGCTTAGGGGGACTAGCGGGCAGGGATAGTGACGAGCAGTACTTC. Its protein is CASSLGGLAGRDSDEQYF.

This clonotype was detected ten times or more. The chain is built from TRBV2 and TRBJ2-5; a possible D gene is TRBD2 (6 bases). The CDR3 loop spans 16 amino acids. The ends were cut back, 6 bases at V and 5 bases at J, with 22 bases in the middle. The germline V gene encodes CDR1 SNHLY and CDR2 FYNNEI. In DNA form, the CDR3 reads TGTGCCAGCAGGCCAGGGACCCCTTACCGGGGGGAGACCCAGTACTTC. Translation: CASRPGTPYRGETQYF.

At least ten counts were recorded for this clonotype. This chain connects TRBV6-5 to TRBJ2-7; a weak D match, TRBD2 (5 bases). The CDR3 totals 16 residues. CDR1 and CDR2 (germline): MNHEY, SVGAGI. V lost 0 bases and J lost 2, with 14 bases in between. The CDR3 reads CASSYSTLGDTYEQYF. The CDR3 DNA sequence: TGTGCCAGCAGTTACTCCACACTGGGAGACACCTACGAGCAGTACTTC.

In its sample, this clonotype was seen many times. The rearrangement joins TRBV9 to TRBJ1-4; possibly TRBD1 for D (6 bases). The CDR3 length is 15 residues. Germline CDR1 reads SGDLS; CDR2 reads YYNGEE. V lost 2 bases, J lost 8 bases, and 16 bases lay in between. The DNA for the CDR3 is TGTGCCAGCAGCGTCGGGGGGCACCCTGGGGAAAAACTGTTTTTT. This codes for CASSVGGHPGEKLFF.

This clonotype was observed at least ten times. This chain uses TRBV11-2 with TRBJ2-5; D is uncertain. V was clipped by 5 bases and J by 4 bases, with 11 bases between them. This CDR3 comprises 13 residues. Germline CDR1 is SGHAT and CDR2 is FQNNGV. The CDR3 sequence is CASSPRPAETQYF. CDR3 coding DNA: TGTGCCAGCAGCCCCCGCCCGGCAGAGACCCAGTACTTC.

The rearrangement uses TRBV13 and TRBJ1-6; D ambiguous. CDR3 length equals 14 residues. CDR1 and CDR2 (germline): PRHDT, FYEKMQ (reference sequence). The germline V and J ends were trimmed by 1 base and 10 bases, with 11 bases remaining between them. The CDR3 sequence is CASSLVSTDSPLHF. The CDR3 coding sequence is TGTGCCAGCAGCTTAGTGTCCACAGACTCACCCCTCCACTTT.

This clonotype was counted ten times or more. This sequence joins TRBV7-8 and TRBJ1-2, with D possibly matching TRBD1 (5 bases). The CDR3 has 15 residues. From germline, CDR1 is SGHVS and CDR2 FQNEAQ. Trimming removed 1 base at V and 4 bases at J, with 13 bases between. The CDR3 bases are TGTGCCAGCAGCTTAGAAGACAGTAGGGGCTATGGCTACACCTTC. This translates into CASSLEDSRGYGYTF. Complete variable domain (other parts from reference TRBV7-8 and TRBJ1-2): GAGVSQSPRYKVAKRGQDVALRCDPISGHVSLFWYQQALGQGPEFLTYFQNEAQLDKSGLPSDRFFAERPEGSVSTLKIQRTQQEDSAVYLCASSLEDSRGYGYTFGSGTRLTVV.

The chain links TRBV7-3 to TRBJ1-4, with TRBD1 as a possible D gene (6 bases). CDR1 is SGHTA, CDR2 FQGTGA, per germline. Trimming removed 5 bases at V and 10 bases at J, with 14 bases between. The CDR3 covers 13 residues. The CDR3 sequence is CASSTEQGGKLFF. CDR3 sequence (DNA): TGTGCCAGCAGCACCGAACAGGGCGGAAAACTGTTTTTT.

The chain couples TRBV15 to TRBJ1-1; perhaps TRBD1 as D (6 bases). Germline CDR1 is LNHNV and CDR2 is YYDKDF (reference sequence). The V gene lost 2 bases and the J gene lost 8 bases, with 9 bases spanning the gap. This CDR3 is 12 amino acids long. The CDR3 spells CATSRPGQEAFF. In DNA, the CDR3 is TGTGCCACCAGCAGACCTGGACAGGAAGCTTTCTTT.

The chain carries TRBV10-3 and TRBJ2-7, with TRBD1 matching 8 bases. Germline loops: CDR1 ENHRY, CDR2 SYGVKD. This CDR3 is 13 amino acids long. J gave up 2 bases and V 6 bases, and 3 bases lay outside the gene matches. CDR3 in DNA: TGTGCCATCAGCTTGGACAGGGCCTACGAGCAGTACTTC. Its translation: CAISLDRAYEQYF.

About this clonotype itself: A much larger clone sits a single nucleotide away, making a read error possible. The V and J genes are TRBV4-1 and TRBJ1-3, with TRBD1 matching 9 bases. The CDR3 sequence is 16 residues long. Germline assignment: CDR1 MGHRA and CDR2 YSYEKL. CDR3 nucleotide sequence: TGCGCCAGCAGCCTAGGGACAGGGCGCTCTGGAAACGCCATATATTTT. Its translation is CASSLGTGRSGNAIYF.

The rearrangement links TRBV5-8 to TRBJ2-5; 7 bases align to TRBD2. The CDR3 contains 17 residues. Germline V lookup: CDR1 SGHTS, CDR2 YDEGEE. The J segment lost 4 bases and the V segment lost 3 bases, leaving 15 bases of the junction unmatched. Here the CDR3 DNA reads TGTGCCAGCAGCTCCCGGGATGGTGGGAGGGCCGGAGAGACCCAGTACTTC. As protein: CASSSRDGGRAGETQYF.

V and J are TRBV10-3 and TRBJ1-1, with D possibly TRBD1 on 6 matching bases. V was shortened by 0 bases and J by 4 bases, with 9 bases between the two germline ends. CDR3 length: 14 residues. CDR1 and CDR2 from the germline V gene are ENHRY and SYGVKD. The CDR3 coding sequence is TGTGCCATCAGTGAGTCAGGGGGGGCCACTGAAGCTTTCTTT. Translating it yields CAISESGGATEAFF.

This clonotype was recorded a few times. J is TRBJ1-2 and V is TRBV5-1; no firm D call. Germline assignment: CDR1 SGHRS and CDR2 YFSETQ. V was cut by 4 bases and J by 7 bases, with 11 bases left in between. The CDR3 is 12 residues long. Here the CDR3 reads CASSARLGGYTF. The CDR3 nucleotides are TGCGCCAGCAGCGCGCGACTGGGTGGCTACACCTTC. The complete variable domain, with remaining parts taken from reference TRBV5-1 and TRBJ1-2, reads KAGVTQTPRYLIKTRGQQVTLSCSPISGHRSVSWYQQTPGQGLQFLFEYFSETQRNKGNFPGRFSGRQFSNSRSEMNVSTLELGDSALYLCASSARLGGYTFGSGTRLTVV.

The genes are TRBV12-3 or TRBV12-4 and TRBJ1-2, with TRBD1 matching over 8 bases. This CDR3 has 14 residues. V dropped 6 bases and J dropped 8; count of bases not matched to a gene: 11. CDR3 sequence reads: CASRLRTGLFGYTF. In DNA form, the CDR3 reads TGTGCCAGCAGACTTCGGACAGGGCTGTTCGGCTACACCTTC.

This clonotype was seen repeatedly, ten times or more. J is TRBJ1-4 and V is TRBV7-9, with D hard to call. V gave up 1 base and J gave up 6 bases, with 9 bases separating them. Germline-derived CDR1 and CDR2 are SEHNR and FQNEAQ (reference sequence). The CDR3 spans 14 residues. The CDR3 protein is CASSLVGFDEKLFF. The CDR3 DNA follows: TGTGCCAGCAGCTTAGTGGGATTCGATGAAAAACTGTTTTTT.

This clonotype was recorded many times. This chain uses TRBV12-3 or TRBV12-4 with TRBJ1-2, with D possibly matching TRBD1 (6 bases). The CDR3 runs 14 residues. With 11 bases removed from V and 4 bases from J, the gap between germline ends came to 20 bases. The CDR3 DNA is TGTGCCTGTAGGGGGAAAGGTCCACCCTATGGCTACACCTTC. Amino acids: CACRGKGPPYGYTF.

In this sample, this clonotype turned up many times. The chain couples TRBV28 to TRBJ1-2, with 7 bases fitting TRBD1. CDR3 length equals 15 residues. V dropped 2 bases and J dropped 1; count of bases not matched to a gene: 4. From germline, CDR1 is MDHEN and CDR2 SYDVKM. CDR3 sequence reads: CASSLLGQINYGYTF. DNA of the CDR3: TGTGCCAGCAGTTTACTGGGACAGATTAACTATGGCTACACCTTC.

The chain has TRBV24-1 and TRBJ2-5; D call uncertain. This CDR3 region has 12 residues. Trimming cost V 2 bases and J 3 bases, with 3 bases left between them. Germline CDR1 KGHDR, CDR2 SFDVKD. The CDR3 DNA reads TGTGCCACCAGTGATTGGGAAGAGACCCAGTACTTC. This encodes CATSDWEETQYF.